What follows are 25 T cell receptor beta chains derived from one specimen sequenced in a study of blood T cell repertoires in COVID-19. Sequencing was performed with immunoSEQ multiplex PCR; in TCRdb, only in-frame clones are kept and a portion is missing. The profile shows fewer than 250,000 clones, 84% of them singletons. Sequenced material: PBMCs or T cells enriched from blood (not recorded which). These receptors came from a woman aged 30 to 39 who had recovered from COVID-19.

The chain links TRBV10-3 to TRBJ1-2; perhaps TRBD1 as D (5 bases). The germline CDR1 and CDR2 sequences are ENHRY and SYGVKD. The CDR3 is 14 residues long. V was shortened by 6 bases and J by 1 base, with 12 bases between the two germline ends. The CDR3 DNA is TGTGCCATCAGCACCCAGACAGTTAACTATGGCTACACCTTC. It codes for CAISTQTVNYGYTF.

The chain carries TRBV21-1 and TRBJ2-7; TRBD1, the D gene given by the table, was not confirmed from the DNA. TRBV21-1 is a pseudogene. The CDR3 is made up of 15 amino acids. CDR3 sequence: CASSKGGDSSYEQYV. The CDR3 coding sequence is TGTGCCAGCAGCAAAGGTGGGGACAGCTCCTACGAGCAGTACGTC.

This clone was recorded a few times. With a much larger clone just one base away, this may be a read error. The same CDR3 also results from other DNA sequences found in this sample. This sequence joins TRBV28 and TRBJ1-6, with 10 bases identical to TRBD1. The CDR3 loop spans 15 amino acids. The germline V gene encodes CDR1 MDHEN and CDR2 SYDVKM. V was pared by 6 bases and J by 2 bases, with 1 base of the junction left unmatched. The CDR3 loop is CASRGQGTYNSPLHF. In DNA form, the CDR3 reads TGTGCCAGCAGGGGACAGGGGACCTATAATTCACCCCTCCACTTT. The full variable domain, completed using reference TRBV28 and TRBJ1-6, is DVKVTQSSRYLVKRTGEKVFLECVQDMDHENMFWYRQDPGLGLRLIYFSYDVKMKEKGDIPEGYSVSREKKERFSLILESASTNQTSMYLCASRGQGTYNSPLHFGNGTRLTVT.

This clone has just one count. The chain employs TRBV6-5 and TRBJ1-4; TRBD1 is a possible D gene (5 bases). V was cut by 6 bases and J by 4 bases, with 12 bases left in between. CDR1 MNHEY and CDR2 SVGAGI come from the germline V gene. The CDR3 is 14 amino acids. CDR3 in DNA: TGTGCCAGCAGGGACTGGGGGGGTAATGAAAAACTGTTTTTT. It encodes CASRDWGGNEKLFF.

The genes are TRBV9 and TRBJ1-5; 10 bases map to TRBD1. This CDR3 spans 14 amino acids. CDR1 is SGDLS, CDR2 YYNGEE, per germline. The V gene end was trimmed by 2 bases and the J gene end by 4 bases; junction bases not matched to a gene: 0. This chain's CDR3 is CASSVGQGNQPQHF. The CDR3 region has the DNA TGTGCCAGCAGCGTGGGACAGGGGAATCAGCCCCAGCATTTT.

The rearrangement links TRBV6-4 to TRBJ2-2; weak D call: TRBD2 (6 bases). CDR3 size: 15 residues. The germline V gene encodes CDR1 MRHNA and CDR2 SNTAGT. V was shortened by 8 bases and J by 1 base, with 14 bases between the two germline ends. The CDR3 DNA sequence: TGTGCCAGCCTACAAGGGACTGAGAACACCGGGGAGCTGTTTTTT. Translating gives CASLQGTENTGELFF.

The rearrangement links TRBV3-1 (or the pseudogene TRBV3-2) to TRBJ2-5; 7 bases map to TRBD2. Germline V gives CDR1 LGHDT, CDR2 YNNKEL (reference sequence). This CDR3 contains 13 residues. Trimming cost V 4 bases and J 5 bases; bases outside gene matches: 4. The CDR3 sequence is CASSRGGMETQYF. The DNA for the CDR3 is TGTGCCAGCAGCCGGGGGGGGATGGAGACCCAGTACTTC.

The V and J genes are TRBV6-5 and TRBJ1-2; D is undetermined. The CDR3 is made up of 15 amino acids. Germline-derived CDR1 and CDR2 are MNHEY and SVGAGI. Trimming pared 5 bases from V and 4 bases from J, leaving 17 bases between. The CDR3 DNA sequence: TGTGCCAGCAGTAGCCAGGCAGCTAATATCTATGGCTACACCTTC. Its translation: CASSSQAANIYGYTF.

This clone was seen a handful of times. V is TRBV13 and J is TRBJ2-1; 8 bases align to TRBD1. V shed 6 bases and J 15 bases; nucleotides not matched to a gene: 10. Germline V gives CDR1 PRHDT, CDR2 FYEKMQ (reference sequence). This CDR3 contains 12 residues. The DNA for the CDR3 is TGTGCCAGCAGGCCGCCCAGGGGGCGATTGTTCTTC. It yields the protein CASRPPRGRLFF.

The chain combines TRBV4-2 with TRBJ2-1; a possible D gene is TRBD2 (6 bases). The CDR3 runs to 14 residues. Germline V gene lookup returns CDR1 LGHNA and CDR2 YNFKEQ. Trimming stripped 7 bases from V and 0 bases from J, with 10 bases between. The CDR3 DNA reads as TGTGCCAGCACCCCCGGGAGCTCCTACAATGAGCAGTTCTTC. It is translated as CASTPGSSYNEQFF.

The rearrangement uses TRBV30 and TRBJ2-7; D gene ambiguous. V shed 1 base and J shed 4 bases, with 8 bases lying between them. The CDR3 has 12 residues. Germline CDR1 reads GTSNPN; CDR2 reads SVGIG (reference sequence). CDR3 nucleotide sequence: TGTGCCTGGAGTGGGGCTGCATACGAGCAGTACTTC. Amino acids: CAWSGAAYEQYF.

The CDR3 DNA reads as TGTGCCAGCTCACCACGCGAATCACCTACGGGTGGCTACACCTTC. Its protein product is CASSPRESPTGGYTF. This chain uses TRBV18 with TRBJ1-2; unclear D gene. V was clipped by 1 base and J by 7 bases, with 16 bases between them. This CDR3 spans 15 amino acids. The V gene's germline CDR1 is KGHSH and CDR2 LQKENI.

V and J are TRBV28 and TRBJ1-5; 10 nucleotides line up with TRBD1. This CDR3 comprises 15 residues. Germline CDR1 is MDHEN and CDR2 is SYDVKM. V shed 5 bases, J shed 8 bases, and the junction held 9 bases outside the gene matches. For the CDR3, the DNA is TGTGCCAGCAGTCCGACAGGGGGCTTTGTGGAGCCCCAGCATTTT. It codes for CASSPTGGFVEPQHF.

This chain joins TRBV7-2 and TRBJ2-1; TRBD1 aligns across 8 bases. The CDR3 consists of 13 residues. V dropped 4 bases and J dropped 10; count of bases not matched to a gene: 6. Germline CDR1 and CDR2: SGHTA and FQGNSA. CDR3 region: CASSSGGLAEQFF. The CDR3, as DNA: TGTGCCAGCAGCTCAGGGGGCCTAGCGGAGCAGTTCTTC.

The chain uses TRBV18 and TRBJ2-1; D might be TRBD1 (6 bases). The CDR3 consists of 15 residues. The V end was cut by 0 bases, the J end by 12 bases, with 18 bases between. The germline gives CDR1 KGHSH, CDR2 LQKENI. CDR3 coding DNA: TGTGCCAGCTCACCACCACAGGGCGGTGCGATTGGGCAGTTCTTC. It is translated as CASSPPQGGAIGQFF.

The rearrangement joins TRBV28 to TRBJ1-2; 7 bases are shared with TRBD1. This CDR3 is 16 amino acids long. Germline values: CDR1 MDHEN, CDR2 SYDVKM. With 5 bases clipped from V and 2 bases from J, the junction kept 11 bases outside the gene matches. The CDR3 DNA sequence: TGTGCCAGCAGTCTAGGGGGCGCCAACTCGAACTATGGCTACACCTTC. Residues: CASSLGGANSNYGYTF.

The chain uses TRBV12-3 or TRBV12-4 and TRBJ1-4, with 9 positions matching TRBD1. The CDR3 sequence is 12 residues long. The trim removed 6 bases at V and 11 bases at J, leaving 4 bases unmatched. CDR3 DNA sequence: TGTGCCAGCAGCCCAGGACAGGGGAAACTGTTTTTT. Protein product: CASSPGQGKLFF.

The J gene is TRBJ2-3, the V gene TRBV7-9, with 8 bases matching TRBD1. The CDR3 is 15 residues long. Trimming cost V 6 bases and J 4 bases; bases outside gene matches: 9. The germline V gene has CDR1 SEHNR and CDR2 FQNEAQ (reference sequence). The CDR3 sequence is CASRQWTGPSDTQYF. CDR3 nucleotide sequence: TGTGCCAGCAGACAATGGACAGGGCCCTCAGATACGCAGTATTTT.

This chain connects TRBV30 to TRBJ1-6; TRBD1 matches 7 bases. V shed 5 bases, J shed 10 bases, and the junction held 8 bases outside the gene matches. The CDR3 loop spans 13 amino acids. The germline V gene encodes CDR1 GTSNPN and CDR2 SVGIG (reference sequence). Here the CDR3 reads CAWADRADSPLHF. CDR3 coding DNA: TGTGCCTGGGCCGACAGGGCTGACTCACCCCTCCACTTT.

In its sample, this clone was seen a few times. V and J are TRBV3-1 (or the pseudogene TRBV3-2) and TRBJ1-6; TRBD1 matches 8 bases. The CDR3 spans 14 residues. After removal of 4 bases from V and 7 bases from J, the junction contained 3 bases not matched to a gene. CDR1 LGHDT and CDR2 YNNKEL come from the germline V gene (reference sequence). The CDR3 DNA reads as TGTGCCAGCAGCCCGACAGGGGCCAATTCACCCCTCCACTTT. It specifies CASSPTGANSPLHF.

This chain connects TRBV7-9 to TRBJ1-5; D remains unclear. V was clipped by 6 bases and J by 0 bases, with 6 bases between them. The CDR3 covers 13 residues. The V gene's germline CDR1 is SEHNR and CDR2 FQNEAQ (reference sequence). The CDR3: CASRGSSNQPQHF. CDR3 coding DNA: TGTGCCAGCAGGGGGAGTAGCAATCAGCCCCAGCATTTT.

This chain connects TRBV9 to TRBJ2-2, with 9 bases fitting TRBD2. Germline V gene lookup returns CDR1 SGDLS and CDR2 YYNGEE. This CDR3 is built from 15 residues. The V segment lost 4 bases and the J segment 7 bases; nucleotides outside the gene matches: 8. CDR3 DNA: TGTGCCAGCAGCACGACGGGACTAGCTTTCGGGGAGCTGTTTTTT. This encodes CASSTTGLAFGELFF.

The sample holds one count of this clone. The chain has TRBV5-4 and TRBJ2-1; TRBD1 aligns across 8 bases. This CDR3 is 17 amino acids long. Germline-derived CDR1 and CDR2 are SGHNT and YYREEE (reference sequence). The V segment lost 4 bases and the J segment 9 bases; nucleotides outside the gene matches: 18. The chain's CDR3 is CASSPPGQGVIIGEQFF. Here the CDR3 DNA reads TGTGCCAGCAGCCCCCCCGGACAGGGAGTAATAATTGGTGAGCAGTTCTTC.

This sequence joins TRBV19 and TRBJ1-5, with D unresolved. In germline, CDR1 is LNHDA, CDR2 SQIVND (reference sequence). V shed 1 base and J shed 7 bases, with 11 bases lying between them. This CDR3 spans 14 amino acids. The CDR3 region is CASSIGVASQPQHF. For the CDR3, the DNA is TGTGCCAGTAGTATAGGGGTAGCAAGCCAGCCCCAGCATTTT.

The CDR3 loop is CATSDRSGVSYNEQFF. The CDR3 region has the DNA TGTGCCACCAGTGATCGTAGCGGGGTCTCCTACAATGAGCAGTTCTTC. This rearrangement joins TRBV24-1 to TRBJ2-1; 8 bases are shared with TRBD2. Germline V gene lookup returns CDR1 KGHDR and CDR2 SFDVKD. The CDR3 is 16 amino acids. The ends lost 3 bases at V and 0 bases at J; junction bases unmatched: 3.